By share, the clone carrying this T cell receptor beta chain ranks as medium-sized. Its specificity is not known. 400 to 550 ng RNA was reverse transcribed with alpha and beta constant-region primers. Each of the alpha and beta chains got its own library through chain-specific third strand synthesis with indices. TCRdb passed the 5' RACE reads through MiXCR, listing each CDR3 protein once. This sample carries a few thousand distinct CDR3 sequences, about an eighth of them seen once, and the ten largest clones take about 15%. V lost 6 bases to trimming and J lost 3 bases, with 17 bases between them. CDR3 size: 15 residues. All unsorted peripheral T cells were captured because whole blood was used without fractionation. This sample was taken from a study of HIV-infected patients and healthy controls. Study findings and constraints: With just sixteen HIV-infected individuals processed, the findings' generality was considered strongly limited. Significantly higher mean Gini indices appeared in HIV-infected repertoires, possibly reflecting oligoclonality.

The TCR comes from an adult with HIV infection. The starting material was blood, obtained before antiretroviral therapy. This rearrangement joins TRBV12-3 or TRBV12-4 to TRBJ1-2; D uncertain. This CDR3 reads CASRPDFQPYYGYTF. The CDR3 DNA sequence: TGTGCCAGCAGACCCGACTTTCAACCCTACTATGGCTACACCTTC.